This is a list of T cell receptor beta chains from one sample in a study of tumor and adjacent non-tumor tissue in lung cancer. TCRdb fed the multiplex PCR reads into MiXCR, producing one record per CDR3 protein. The sample records 50,000 or so distinct CDR3 sequences, 70% to 80% being singletons. Sample: distant non-tumor lung tissue. Receptor source: a woman aged 60 to 75 with non-small cell lung cancer. CDR3s include the opening cysteine and the closing phenylalanine or tryptophan. The order of the fields is clone size, J gene, V gene, D gene, CDR3 length, CDR3 DNA, CDR3 protein. D genes are given only for firm matches. The size of a clone is reported for some rows only, either as once, few or many, or as a class for expanded clones.

clone size: .; J gene: TRBJ2-1; V gene: TRBV4-1; D gene: TRBD2; CDR3 length: 14; CDR3 DNA: TGCGCCAGCAGCCCTACGGGGCTAGCGGGGAGCAGGCCCTTC; CDR3 protein: CASSPTGLAGSRPF
clone size: .; J gene: TRBJ2-2; V gene: TRBV7-9; D gene: .; CDR3 length: 13; CDR3 DNA: TGTGCCGGCAGCTTAACGGCTTCCTGGGAGCTGTTTTTT; CDR3 protein: CAGSLTASWELFF
clone size: medium-sized; J gene: TRBJ2-2; V gene: TRBV20-1; D gene: .; CDR3 length: 12; CDR3 DNA: TGCAGTGCTAGATCGAACACCGGGGAGCTGTTTTTT; CDR3 protein: CSARSNTGELFF
clone size: .; J gene: TRBJ1-1; V gene: TRBV28; D gene: .; CDR3 length: 14; CDR3 DNA: TGTGCCAGACCACAGGGACCCACTATCACTGAAGCTTTCTTT; CDR3 protein: CARPQGPTITEAFF
clone size: .; J gene: TRBJ2-6; V gene: TRBV4-3; D gene: .; CDR3 length: 14; CDR3 DNA: TGCGTCAGCAGCCAAGGTACTGGGGCCAACGTCATGACTTTC; CDR3 protein: CVSSQGTGANVMTF
clone size: .; J gene: TRBJ1-1; V gene: TRBV6-1; D gene: .; CDR3 length: 14; CDR3 DNA: TGTGTCAGCAGCTATGACAGCCCGAACACTGAAGCTTTCTTT; CDR3 protein: CVSSYDSPNTEAFF
clone size: .; J gene: TRBJ1-1; V gene: TRBV10-2; D gene: TRBD1; CDR3 length: 12; CDR3 DNA: TGCGCCAGCTCAGACAGGGGGACTGAAGCTTCCTTT; CDR3 protein: CASSDRGTEASF
clone size: few; J gene: TRBJ1-1; V gene: TRBV4-1; D gene: .; CDR3 length: 16; CDR3 DNA: TGCGCCAGTAGCCACCCGTTGGGAAGGGCCGTAGCTGAGGCTTTCTTT; CDR3 protein: CASSHPLGRAVAEAFF
clone size: .; J gene: TRBJ2-7; V gene: TRBV6-2/TRBV6-3; D gene: TRBD1; CDR3 length: 15; CDR3 DNA: TGTGCCAGCAGTTACTCCGGGGACAGGGTCTACGAAGAGTACTTC; CDR3 protein: CASSYSGDRVYEEYF
clone size: many; J gene: TRBJ1-2; V gene: TRBV30; D gene: .; CDR3 length: 13; CDR3 DNA: TGTGCCTGGACCAAAACGGCTAACTATGGCTACACCTTC; CDR3 protein: CAWTKTANYGYTF
clone size: .; J gene: TRBJ1-1; V gene: TRBV28; D gene: .; CDR3 length: 12; CDR3 DNA: TGTGTCAGCTCTGGGGACCTTGCTGAAGCTCTCTTT; CDR3 protein: CVSSGDLAEALF
clone size: .; J gene: TRBJ2-2; V gene: TRBV11-1; D gene: TRBD2; CDR3 length: 17; CDR3 DNA: TGTGCCAGCAGCCCGTTACTAGCGGTAGAATCCACCGGGGAGCTGTTTTTT; CDR3 protein: CASSPLLAVESTGELFF
clone size: many; J gene: TRBJ1-2; V gene: TRBV20-1; D gene: TRBD1; CDR3 length: 12; CDR3 DNA: TGCAGTGCTAGAAGACAGGGAGGTGGCTACACCTTC; CDR3 protein: CSARRQGGGYTF
clone size: .; J gene: TRBJ2-7; V gene: TRBV10-3; D gene: TRBD2; CDR3 length: 15; CDR3 DNA: TGTGCCACCCGGCTAGCGGGAAAGGATCTTCTCGAGCAGTACTTC; CDR3 protein: CATRLAGKDLLEQYF
clone size: .; J gene: TRBJ1-4; V gene: TRBV29-1; D gene: .; CDR3 length: 14; CDR3 DNA: TGCAGCGCTGAAGGGTCCAGGGGTAATGAAAAACTGTCTTTT; CDR3 protein: CSAEGSRGNEKLSF
clone size: .; J gene: TRBJ1-1; V gene: TRBV20-1; D gene: .; CDR3 length: 14; CDR3 DNA: TGCAATGCAAGAGATCTCGGGGGGGCTCTTGAAGCTTTCTTT; CDR3 protein: CNARDLGGALEAFF
clone size: .; J gene: TRBJ1-1; V gene: TRBV6-2/TRBV6-3; D gene: .; CDR3 length: 14; CDR3 DNA: TGTACCAGCAGTCATGGCCGGGGCGGCACAGAAGCTTTCTTT; CDR3 protein: CTSSHGRGGTEAFF
clone size: .; J gene: TRBJ2-5; V gene: TRBV6-2/TRBV6-3; D gene: TRBD1; CDR3 length: 16; CDR3 DNA: TGTGCCAGCAGTTATGCTTACGGGACAGCCGAAGAGACCCAGTACTTC; CDR3 protein: CASSYAYGTAEETQYF
clone size: once; J gene: TRBJ1-5; V gene: TRBV20-1; D gene: .; CDR3 length: 13; CDR3 DNA: TGCAGTGCTTTCGTGACTAGCAATCAGCCCCAGCATTTT; CDR3 protein: CSAFVTSNQPQHF
clone size: .; J gene: TRBJ1-1; V gene: TRBV6-2/TRBV6-3; D gene: .; CDR3 length: 13; CDR3 DNA: TGTGCCAGGAATCTGGGACCGAACACTGAAGCTTTCTTT; CDR3 protein: CARNLGPNTEAFF
clone size: .; J gene: TRBJ1-1; V gene: TRBV6-2/TRBV6-3; D gene: .; CDR3 length: 13; CDR3 DNA: TGTGCTAGCAGTCCGGTCAGTCACACTGAAGCTTTCTTT; CDR3 protein: CASSPVSHTEAFF
clone size: .; J gene: TRBJ1-1; V gene: TRBV12-3/TRBV12-4; D gene: .; CDR3 length: 14; CDR3 DNA: TGTGCCAGCAGCTTGGCGGGAGGACACACTGAAGCTCTCTTT; CDR3 protein: CASSLAGGHTEALF